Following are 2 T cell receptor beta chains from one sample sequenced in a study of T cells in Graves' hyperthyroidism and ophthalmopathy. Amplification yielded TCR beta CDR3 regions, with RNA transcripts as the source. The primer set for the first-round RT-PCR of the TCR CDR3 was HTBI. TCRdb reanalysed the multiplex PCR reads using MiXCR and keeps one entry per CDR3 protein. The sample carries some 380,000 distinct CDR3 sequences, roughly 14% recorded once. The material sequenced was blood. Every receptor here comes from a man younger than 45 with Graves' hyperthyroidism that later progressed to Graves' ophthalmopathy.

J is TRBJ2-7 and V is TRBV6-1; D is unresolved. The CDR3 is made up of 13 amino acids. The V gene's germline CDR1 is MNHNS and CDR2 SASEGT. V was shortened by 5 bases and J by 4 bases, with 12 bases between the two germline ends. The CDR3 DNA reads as TGTGCCAGCAGTCCCGACGGAACTTACGAGCAGTACTTC. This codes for CASSPDGTYEQYF.

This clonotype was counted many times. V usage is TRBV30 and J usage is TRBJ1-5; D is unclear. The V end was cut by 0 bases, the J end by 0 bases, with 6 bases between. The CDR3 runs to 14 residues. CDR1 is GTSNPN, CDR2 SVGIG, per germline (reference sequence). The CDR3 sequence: CAWSVHISNQPQHF. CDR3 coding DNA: TGTGCCTGGAGTGTACACATTAGCAATCAGCCCCAGCATTTT. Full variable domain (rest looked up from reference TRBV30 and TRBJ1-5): SQTIHQWPATLVQPVGSPLSLECTVEGTSNPNLYWYRQAAGRGLQLLFYSVGIGQISSEVPQNLSASRPQDRQFILSSKKLLLSDSGFYLCAWSVHISNQPQHFGDGTRLSIL.